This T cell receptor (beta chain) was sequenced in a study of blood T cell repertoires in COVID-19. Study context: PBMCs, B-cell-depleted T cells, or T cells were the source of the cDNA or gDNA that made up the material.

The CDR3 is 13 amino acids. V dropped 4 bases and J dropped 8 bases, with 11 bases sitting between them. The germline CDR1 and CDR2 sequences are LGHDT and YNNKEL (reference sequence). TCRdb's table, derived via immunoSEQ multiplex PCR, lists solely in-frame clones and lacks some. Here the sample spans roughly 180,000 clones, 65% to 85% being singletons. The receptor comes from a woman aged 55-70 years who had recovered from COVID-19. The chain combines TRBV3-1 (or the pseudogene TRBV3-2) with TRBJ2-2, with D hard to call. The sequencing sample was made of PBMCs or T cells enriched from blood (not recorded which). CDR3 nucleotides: TGTGCCAGCAGCCGATTTCTTAGTGGGGAGCTGTTTTTT. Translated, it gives CASSRFLSGELFF.